The clone carrying this T cell receptor (beta chain) was counted many times. This specimen comes from a study of blood T cells in healthy people across ages. Per germline, CDR1 LGHNA and CDR2 YNFKEQ. Trimming took 0 bases from V and 5 from J; bases not matched to a gene: 7. The CDR3 totals 17 residues. A second PCR of 7 to 11 cycles used a sample-barcoded 5' primer and a J-beta primer mix. Template switching added a 12-random-nucleotide identifier to every cDNA molecule. In TCRdb, the 5' RACE reads were re-called with MiXCR into one record per CDR3 protein. The table records over 600,000 distinct CDR3 sequences, about 21% of them present only once. In terms of origin and age, donors were healthy Caucasian individuals from Russia aged roughly 6 to 100. Isolated PBMCs totaled at least 6 million in each sample.

The genes are TRBV4-2 and TRBJ2-2; the match to TRBD2 covers 9 bases. This receptor was taken from a man between 70 and 80 years old in good health. The sequenced sample consisted of blood. Here the CDR3 reads CASSQEFLAGRTGELFF. DNA for the CDR3: TGTGCCAGCAGCCAAGAGTTCCTAGCGGGGAGAACCGGGGAGCTGTTTTTT.